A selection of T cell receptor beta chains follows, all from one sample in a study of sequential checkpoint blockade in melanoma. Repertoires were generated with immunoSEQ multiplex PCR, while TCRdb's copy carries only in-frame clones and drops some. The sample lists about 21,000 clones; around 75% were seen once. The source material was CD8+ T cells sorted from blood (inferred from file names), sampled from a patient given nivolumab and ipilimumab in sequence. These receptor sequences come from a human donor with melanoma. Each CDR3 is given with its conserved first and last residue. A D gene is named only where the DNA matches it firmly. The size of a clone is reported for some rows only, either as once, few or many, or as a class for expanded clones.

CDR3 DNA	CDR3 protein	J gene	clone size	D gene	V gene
TGTGCCAGCAGAGAGTCAAGCTATAGCAATCAGCCCCAGCATTTT	CASRESSYSNQPQHF	TRBJ1-5	NA	NA	TRBV6-6
TGTGCCAGCAGCGTCCGGGACAGGGTGTATGGCTACACCTTC	CASSVRDRVYGYTF	TRBJ1-2	NA	TRBD1	TRBV7-3
TGTGCCAGCAGTTTATCGGTTACGAGGACAGGGTTTACCTACGAGCAGTACTTC	CASSLSVTRTGFTYEQYF	TRBJ2-7	NA	TRBD1	TRBV27
TGTGCCAGCAGTTCGACAGGGGGTCTCTATCAGCCCCAGCATTTT	CASSSTGGLYQPQHF	TRBJ1-5	NA	TRBD1	TRBV27
TGTGCCAGCAGCGCCTTTAGCACAGATACGCAGTATTTT	CASSAFSTDTQYF	TRBJ2-3	NA	NA	TRBV9
TGTGCCACCAATTCCCGTTTGAGGGAAGAAGGCTACACCTTC	CATNSRLREEGYTF	TRBJ1-2	once	NA	TRBV9
TGTGCCAGCAGCGCTTGGGGCGGATTCGAGCAGTACTTC	CASSAWGGFEQYF	TRBJ2-7	medium-sized	NA	TRBV7-6
TGTGCCAGCAGTTTCACAGGGGATGACACTGAAGCTTTCTTT	CASSFTGDDTEAFF	TRBJ1-1	NA	TRBD1	TRBV28
TGTGCCAGCAGTCATCAAGGGGATGGCTACACCTTC	CASSHQGDGYTF	TRBJ1-2	NA	NA	TRBV9
TGTGCCAGCAGTCGCCTCGGGGAGCAGTACTTC	CASSRLGEQYF	TRBJ2-7	NA	NA	TRBV6-6
TGTGCCAGCAGTAACTCAAGGGGGAGGGCTGAAGCTTTCTTT	CASSNSRGRAEAFF	TRBJ1-1	NA	NA	TRBV28
TGTGCCAGCAGCTTAGTCCGGGAGGGGAATTCACCCCTCCACTTT	CASSLVREGNSPLHF	TRBJ1-6	NA	NA	TRBV7-2
TGTGCCAGCAGCTTCATGACAGGGGTTCAAGTATCCTACGAGCAGTACTTC	CASSFMTGVQVSYEQYF	TRBJ2-7	NA	TRBD1	TRBV7-3
TGTGCCACCAGCAGTTTGTTTGATTTGAGGAACACTGAAGCTTTCTTT	CATSSLFDLRNTEAFF	TRBJ1-1	few	NA	TRBV15
TGTGCCACCAGAAATGGCCTTTTCGGCTACACCTTC	CATRNGLFGYTF	TRBJ1-2	NA	NA	TRBV27
TGTGCCAGCAGTCAGGGTGGGACAGGGGGTAGGGACTATGGCTACACCTTC	CASSQGGTGGRDYGYTF	TRBJ1-2	NA	TRBD1	TRBV27
TGTGCGACAAGGGGCGGCCCGTATGGCTACACCTTC	CATRGGPYGYTF	TRBJ1-2	NA	NA	TRBV27
TGTGCCAGCAGTCCAAAAGAGACAGGCGTCAACTATGGCTACACCTTC	CASSPKETGVNYGYTF	TRBJ1-2	NA	NA	TRBV6-6
TGTGCTAGTGGTTTGTCCCTAGACTGGGAGCCAGCTAACTATGGCTACACCTTC	CASGLSLDWEPANYGYTF	TRBJ1-2	NA	NA	TRBV12-5
TGTGCCAGCAGCGGGGGGGGGAAGGGCTACGAGCAGTACTTC	CASSGGGKGYEQYF	TRBJ2-7	NA	TRBD2	TRBV9
TGTGCCAGCAGTTTCCGACAGGATGAGCAGTTCTTC	CASSFRQDEQFF	TRBJ2-1	NA	NA	TRBV6-5
TGTGCCAGCAGTTTTGCCGGACAGGGGGTAGATTCACCCCTCCACTTT	CASSFAGQGVDSPLHF	TRBJ1-6	NA	TRBD1	TRBV27
TGTGCCAGCAGCTACTCGACAGGTGAAGCTTTCTTT	CASSYSTGEAFF	TRBJ1-1	few	NA	TRBV7-9
TGTGCCAGCAGCTTAGATCTGGGGGGACCTTACTCTGGGGCCAACGTCCTGACTTTC	CASSLDLGGPYSGANVLTF	TRBJ2-6	once	NA	TRBV11-2
TGTGCCAGTAGTTCCAGTCCGACAGGTAACTACGAGCAGTACTTC	CASSSSPTGNYEQYF	TRBJ2-7	NA	NA	TRBV19
TGTGCCAGCAGCTTGGCAGGGCCCTACAATGAGCAGTTCTTC	CASSLAGPYNEQFF	TRBJ2-1	NA	NA	TRBV7-3
TGTGCCACGGAGCCTGGGGCAGCACCGATGAACACTGAAGCTTTCTTT	CATEPGAAPMNTEAFF	TRBJ1-1	few	NA	TRBV19
TGTGCCACCAGCACTATCAGGACAGGGGTGCACAATGAGCAGTTCTTC	CATSTIRTGVHNEQFF	TRBJ2-1	few	TRBD1	TRBV15
TGTGCCAGCACCGGCCGGGACAGAGTACCCTACGAGCAGTACTTC	CASTGRDRVPYEQYF	TRBJ2-7	NA	TRBD1	TRBV6-5
TGCGCCAGCAGCTTGGCCATAGGGGCGAACACTGAAGCTTTCTTT	CASSLAIGANTEAFF	TRBJ1-1	NA	NA	TRBV5-1
TGTGCCAGCAGCTTGCGGTTTGGCTACGAGCAGTACTTC	CASSLRFGYEQYF	TRBJ2-7	NA	NA	TRBV11-3
TGTGCCAGCAGTGAACTGGACAGGGAGGCTGGAAACACCATATATTTT	CASSELDREAGNTIYF	TRBJ1-3	NA	TRBD1	TRBV2
TGTGCCAGCAGTTACTCGGCCGGGGGAAATGAGCAGTTCTTC	CASSYSAGGNEQFF	TRBJ2-1	NA	NA	TRBV6-5
TGTGCCAGCAGCTTAGATCCGGACAGGACATATGGCTACACCTTC	CASSLDPDRTYGYTF	TRBJ1-2	NA	TRBD1	TRBV11-2
TGTGCCAGCAGCTTACTGGGAACCCAGGGGTATGGCTACACCTTC	CASSLLGTQGYGYTF	TRBJ1-2	few	NA	TRBV7-9
TGTGCCAGCAGCGAAATGACAGGGGGCGCGGGTGGCTACACCTTC	CASSEMTGGAGGYTF	TRBJ1-2	NA	TRBD1	TRBV13
TGTGCCAGCAGCTTAGCGACAGGGGCGACCTACGAGCAGTACTTC	CASSLATGATYEQYF	TRBJ2-7	NA	TRBD1	TRBV7-6
TGTGCCAGCAGCTACGGGACTAGCTTCGAGCAGTACTTC	CASSYGTSFEQYF	TRBJ2-7	NA	TRBD2	TRBV11-2
TGTGCCAGCAGCGTAGGTGGGGCAGGGTACGAGCAGTACTTC	CASSVGGAGYEQYF	TRBJ2-7	once	NA	TRBV9
TGTGCCTGGGGCCGTGGCCTGAACACTGAAGCTTTCTTT	CAWGRGLNTEAFF	TRBJ1-1	NA	NA	TRBV30
TGTGCCAGCAGCTTAGGAGCGGGGGGTGACGAGCAGTACTTC	CASSLGAGGDEQYF	TRBJ2-7	NA	TRBD2	TRBV7-2
TGTGCCATCAGCCAGGGGATCATGAACACTGAAGCTTTCTTT	CAISQGIMNTEAFF	TRBJ1-1	NA	NA	TRBV10-3
TGTGCCAGCAGTGATCAGGGAAGCAATCAGCCCCAGCATTTT	CASSDQGSNQPQHF	TRBJ1-5	once	NA	TRBV2
TGTGCCAGCAGCCCAGCCGGGACACAAGGAAACACCATATATTTT	CASSPAGTQGNTIYF	TRBJ1-3	large	NA	TRBV7-9
TGTGCCAGCAGCCAAGTCGAGGGGGCGATCTACGAGCAGTACTTC	CASSQVEGAIYEQYF	TRBJ2-7	NA	TRBD1	TRBV14
TGTGCCAGCAGTGTTACAGGGTCCTACGAGCAGTACTTC	CASSVTGSYEQYF	TRBJ2-7	once	NA	TRBV27